A selection of T cell receptor beta chains follows, all from one sample in a study of Ad26.COV2.S vaccination and SARS-CoV-2 variants. The table came from immunoSEQ multiplex PCR; TCRdb's copy has only in-frame clones and leaves some out. The sample consists of 410,000 or so clones, more than 80% of them appearing once. The sequencing used peripheral blood, collected in a trial of Ad26.COV2.S vaccine versus placebo. The source of these receptors is a person between 18 and 65 years old who received the Ad26.COV2.S COVID-19 vaccine or a placebo. The CDR3 runs from the conserved cysteine through the conserved F or W. D genes are given only for firm matches. Expanded clones get a size class; other rows say once, few or many, or leave the size out.

>NA|NA|TRBJ1-1|TRBV6-2/TRBV6-3
CASSWAMNTEAFF
TGTGCCAGCAGCTGGGCTATGAACACTGAAGCTTTCTTT
>NA|NA|TRBJ2-2|TRBV7-9
CASSLSTGELFF
TGTGCCAGCAGCTTAAGCACCGGGGAGCTGTTTTTT
>NA|NA|TRBJ1-5|TRBV6-6
CASSYKHGQVRQPQHF
TGTGCCAGCAGTTACAAACATGGACAAGTTCGACAGCCCCAGCATTTT
>NA|TRBD1|TRBJ2-5|TRBV7-2
CASSLDRGGQETQYF
TGTGCCAGCAGCTTGGACAGGGGAGGACAAGAGACCCAGTACTTC
>NA|NA|TRBJ2-2|TRBV23-1
CASSQRGLRNTGELFF
TGCGCCAGCAGTCAGAGGGGGTTAAGGAACACCGGGGAGCTGTTTTTT
>NA|TRBD2|TRBJ2-7|TRBV27
CASSLQSASGTYEQYF
TGTGCCAGCAGTTTACAATCGGCTAGCGGGACCTACGAGCAGTACTTC
>NA|NA|TRBJ1-1|TRBV6-5
CASSYSGYTEAFF
TGTGCCAGCAGTTATAGCGGTTACACTGAAGCTTTCTTT
>NA|NA|TRBJ1-2|TRBV2
CASSEDSANYGYTF
TGTGCCAGCAGCGAGGACAGCGCTAACTATGGCTACACCTTC
>NA|TRBD2|TRBJ2-1|TRBV3-1/TRBV3-2
CASSRYGRDDNDEQFF
TGTGCCAGCAGCCGCTACGGGAGGGATGATAATGATGAGCAGTTCTTC
>NA|NA|TRBJ1-6|TRBV15
CATAGEKNSPLHF
TGTGCCACCGCAGGGGAGAAGAATTCACCCCTCCACTTT
>NA|NA|TRBJ2-7|TRBV15
CATSPIGHGEQYF
TGTGCCACCAGCCCCATAGGCCATGGCGAGCAGTACTTC
>NA|TRBD1|TRBJ2-1|TRBV9
CASSRDRGAKPGSYNEQFF
TGTGCCAGCAGTCGGGACAGGGGTGCAAAACCTGGTTCCTACAATGAGCAGTTCTTC
>few|NA|TRBJ1-5|TRBV27
CASSFGGPGQPQHF
TGTGCCAGCAGTTTTGGGGGGCCTGGTCAGCCCCAGCATTTT
>NA|NA|TRBJ2-5|TRBV5-4
CASSRGQKQETQYF
TGTGCCAGCAGCCGCGGACAGAAACAAGAGACCCAGTACTTC
>NA|TRBD2|TRBJ2-7|TRBV18
CASSPPSGIYEQYF
TGTGCCAGCTCACCGCCTAGCGGGATCTACGAGCAGTACTTC
>NA|NA|TRBJ2-7|TRBV11-1
CASSVDRTPHEQYF
TGTGCCAGCAGCGTGGACCGGACCCCCCACGAGCAGTACTTC
>few|NA|TRBJ2-3|TRBV6-4
CASSTTSTDTQYF
TGTGCCAGCAGTACAACTAGCACAGATACGCAGTATTTT
>NA|NA|TRBJ1-2|TRBV7-9
CASSLDSYGYTF
TGTGCCAGCAGCTTAGACAGCTATGGCTACACCTTC
>NA|NA|TRBJ1-5|TRBV3-1/TRBV3-2
CASSQAGPGGQPQHF
TGTGCCAGCAGCCAGGCAGGACCTGGGGGTCAGCCCCAGCATTTT
>NA|NA|TRBJ2-7|TRBV21-1
CASSKEARPSHEQYF
TGTGCCAGCAGCAAAGAAGCCAGACCTTCCCACGAGCAGTACTTC
>NA|NA|TRBJ2-7|TRBV11-2
CASSSQVYEQYF
TGTGCCAGCAGCTCACAAGTCTACGAGCAGTACTTC
>once|NA|TRBJ2-7|TRBV4-3
CASSQHPQGSSSYEQYF
TGCGCCAGCAGCCAACATCCACAGGGAAGCTCCTCATACGAGCAGTACTTC
>NA|NA|TRBJ2-1|TRBV18
CASSPAGTIKDEQFF
TGTGCCAGCTCACCGGCAGGGACGATCAAAGATGAGCAGTTCTTC
>NA|NA|TRBJ2-7|TRBV6-5
CASSYSWGEPYEQYF
TGTGCCAGCAGTTACTCGTGGGGGGAACCCTACGAGCAGTACTTC
>NA|TRBD2|TRBJ2-7|TRBV6-5
CASSYGAGVGNEQYF
TGTGCCAGCAGTTACGGGGCGGGAGTGGGTAACGAGCAGTACTTC
>NA|NA|TRBJ2-2|TRBV4-3
CASSQEVRGELFF
TGCGCCAGCAGCCAAGAGGTCCGCGGGGAGCTGTTTTTT
>NA|TRBD1|TRBJ2-1|TRBV27
CATGQGPSSYNEQFF
TGTGCCACGGGACAGGGGCCAAGCTCCTACAATGAGCAGTTCTTC
>NA|NA|TRBJ2-3|TRBV6-5
CASTLAGTDTQYF
TGTGCCAGCACCCTAGCAGGCACAGATACGCAGTATTTT
>NA|NA|TRBJ2-2|TRBV15
CATQRQNTGELFF
TGTGCCACCCAGCGACAGAACACCGGGGAGCTGTTTTTT
>few|NA|TRBJ1-4|TRBV19
CASSFGTLPYEKLFF
TGTGCCAGTAGCTTCGGGACGCTTCCTTATGAAAAACTGTTTTTT
>NA|NA|TRBJ1-1|TRBV5-4
CASSLSRTEAFF
TGTGCCAGCAGCTTGTCTCGTACTGAAGCTTTCTTT
>NA|TRBD1|TRBJ1-4|TRBV15
CATSRGDRANEKLFF
TGTGCCACCAGCAGAGGTGACAGGGCTAATGAAAAACTGTTTTTT
>NA|NA|TRBJ1-4|TRBV5-1
CASSFLFGRDEKLFF
TGCGCCAGCAGCTTTTTATTCGGGCGGGATGAAAAACTGTTTTTT
>NA|TRBD2|TRBJ2-5|TRBV5-1
CASSVGLVVETQYF
TGCGCCAGCAGCGTCGGACTAGTTGTGGAGACCCAGTACTTC
>NA|TRBD1|TRBJ2-3|TRBV27
CASSLTGQGAITDTQYF
TGTGCCAGCAGTTTAACGGGGCAGGGGGCGATTACAGATACGCAGTATTTT
>few|NA|TRBJ1-3|TRBV7-9
CASSPTPQSSGNTIYF
TGTGCCAGCAGCCCGACACCTCAGAGCTCTGGAAACACCATATATTTT
>NA|NA|TRBJ1-2|TRBV7-2
CASSLDSNYGFYGYTF
TGTGCCAGCAGCTTGGACAGCAACTATGGGTTCTATGGCTACACCTTC
>NA|TRBD1|TRBJ1-2|TRBV12-3/TRBV12-4
CASSFSGGNYTF
TGTGCCAGCAGTTTCTCAGGGGGCAACTACACCTTC
>NA|TRBD2|TRBJ2-7|TRBV7-8
CASSLLRTSGRGYEQYF
TGTGCCAGCAGCCTTCTTCGGACTAGCGGGAGAGGATACGAGCAGTACTTC
>NA|NA|TRBJ2-1|TRBV30
CAWRQVTYNEQFF
TGTGCCTGGAGACAGGTTACCTACAATGAGCAGTTCTTC
>NA|TRBD2|TRBJ2-4|TRBV25-1
CASSGGAGADIQYF
TGTGCCAGCAGTGGAGGGGCGGGAGCAGACATTCAGTACTTC
>NA|NA|TRBJ1-1|TRBV18
CASSPPGSTEAFF
TGTGCCAGCTCACCACCGGGGTCCACTGAAGCTTTCTTT
>NA|NA|TRBJ2-2|TRBV7-2
CASSQKGGTGELFF
TGTGCCAGCAGCCAGAAAGGGGGAACCGGGGAGCTGTTTTTT
>NA|NA|TRBJ2-3|TRBV4-1
CASSLYLEADTQYF
TGCGCCAGCAGCCTGTACCTGGAAGCAGATACGCAGTATTTT
>NA|TRBD1|TRBJ1-3|TRBV7-2
CASSPMTGVNTIYF
TGTGCCAGCAGCCCGATGACAGGGGTAAACACCATATATTTT
>NA|NA|TRBJ1-1|TRBV27
CASGSWSWAEAFF
TGTGCCAGCGGCTCATGGAGCTGGGCTGAAGCTTTCTTT
>NA|TRBD2|TRBJ2-3|TRBV5-1
CASSLGTSGSTDTQYF
TGCGCCAGCAGCTTGGGGACTAGCGGGAGCACAGATACGCAGTATTTT
>NA|TRBD2|TRBJ2-1|TRBV6-2/TRBV6-3
CASSPEREYDNEQFF
TGTGCCAGCAGCCCCGAGCGGGAGTACGACAATGAGCAGTTCTTC
>few|NA|TRBJ1-1|TRBV15
CATSRRDLRGAEAFF
TGTGCCACCAGCAGGCGGGACCTTCGGGGAGCTGAAGCTTTCTTT
>NA|NA|TRBJ2-1|TRBV7-9
CASSSGPRGFF
TGTGCCAGCAGTTCCGGACCGAGGGGGTTCTTC
>NA|TRBD2|TRBJ2-3|TRBV7-6
CASSFTAGAPGYTDTQYF
TGTGCCAGCAGCTTTACAGCGGGAGCCCCTGGGTATACAGATACGCAGTATTTT
>NA|NA|TRBJ2-1|TRBV9
CASQRALANEQFF
TGTGCCAGCCAACGGGCTCTGGCCAATGAGCAGTTCTTC
>once|TRBD1|TRBJ1-1|TRBV9
CASSLQTGRTEAFF
TGTGCCAGCAGCTTACAGACAGGGAGGACTGAAGCTTTCTTT